The source of this TCR beta chain is a study of cytotoxic CD8 clonotypes in ibrutinib-treated CLL. About the study: Within the patient group, around 11 were relapsed/refractory and approximately 15 treatment-naive, and around 17 were IGHV unmutated.

Findings of the study overall: Clonality increased with ibrutinib response but returned toward baseline at progression.

As concerns this clone: Antigen specificity is unknown.

Trimming pared 0 bases from V and 3 bases from J, leaving 7 bases between. This CDR3 has 14 residues. Germline CDR1 SGHKS, CDR2 YYEKEE (reference sequence). The method was immunoSEQ multiplex PCR; TCRdb's version includes in-frame clones alone and lacks a portion of them. The repertoire holds approximately 9,000 clones, with more than 70% as singletons. The chain has TRBV5-5 and TRBJ1-5; the D is unclear. The source material was PBMCs, sampled before ibrutinib treatment. This clonotype was obtained from a human donor with chronic lymphocytic leukemia. CDR3 nucleotide sequence: TGTGCCAGCAGCTTGGATCAGTCCAATCAGCCCCAGCATTTT. Its protein product is CASSLDQSNQPQHF.